This entry lists 15 T cell receptor beta chains sequenced from one sample in a study of Graves' ophthalmopathy and Graves' hyperthyroidism. Amplification of TCR beta CDR3 regions used RNA transcripts. An initial RT-PCR round employing HTBI primers preceded a second-round multiplex PCR. TCRdb re-called the multiplex PCR reads with MiXCR, one entry per CDR3 protein. The table includes 360,000 or so distinct CDR3 sequences, 15% to 20% detected once. Sequenced material: peripheral blood. The receptors stem from a woman aged 18-30 years with Graves' ophthalmopathy.

This clonotype was detected many times. A much larger clone differs from this one at a single base, so this may be a read error. The chain joins TRBV25-1 to TRBJ1-3; D is possibly TRBD1 (6 bases). Per the germline V gene, CDR1 is MGHDK and CDR2 is SYGVNS. The CDR3 totals 17 residues. The V and J ends lost 5 bases and 1 base respectively, with 18 bases between them. The CDR3 is CASSNPGQPKSGNTIYF. The CDR3 nucleotides read TGTGCCAGCAGTAACCCCGGACAGCCAAAATCTGGAAACACCATATATTTT.

Details on this clonotype: An end of the junction does not agree with germline; a read error may underlie this. The CDR3 spells CASSPLTGTQNF. CDR3 sequence (DNA): TGTGCCAGCAGCCCCTTGACAGGCACCCAGAACTTC. This chain links TRBV11-2 with TRBJ2-7, with a possible D match to TRBD1 (6 bases). Germline V CDR1 and CDR2: SGHAT, FQNNGV. This CDR3 has 12 residues.

This sequence joins TRBV30 and TRBJ1-2, with 7 positions matching TRBD1. The length of the CDR3 is 12 residues. In germline, CDR1 is GTSNPN, CDR2 SVGIG (reference sequence). The trim removed 5 bases at V and 5 bases at J, leaving 5 bases unmatched. The CDR3 nucleotides are TGTGCCTGGCAAGACAGGGCTTATGGCTACACCTTC. Protein sequence: CAWQDRAYGYTF.

This clonotype occurred a few times. V gene TRBV11-2 combines with J gene TRBJ1-1; no clear D. The V gene lost 3 bases and the J gene lost 5 bases, with 19 bases spanning the gap. Per the germline V gene, CDR1 is SGHAT and CDR2 is FQNNGV. This CDR3 comprises 16 residues. The CDR3 sequence is CASSLEGGGVGTEAFF. Written as DNA, the CDR3 is TGTGCCAGCAGCTTGGAGGGTGGAGGAGTAGGGACTGAAGCTTTCTTT.

This clonotype has only one observation. The chain recombines TRBV4-2 with TRBJ1-5, with 8 bases aligning to TRBD1. Germline CDR1 is LGHNA and CDR2 is YNFKEQ. The CDR3 loop spans 16 amino acids. Losses at the gene ends were 1 base for V and 2 bases for J; bases not matched to a gene: 4. The CDR3: CASSQAPGQGNQPQHF. The CDR3 nucleotides read TGTGCCAGCAGCCAAGCCCCGGGACAGGGCAATCAGCCCCAGCATTTT.

There are many counts of this clonotype. This CDR3 is CASRNRNKETQYF. CDR3 coding DNA: TGTGCCAGTAGGAACAGGAATAAAGAGACCCAGTACTTC. The chain combines TRBV19 with TRBJ2-5; D may be TRBD1 (5 bases). CDR1 and CDR2 from the germline V gene are LNHDA and SQIVND (reference sequence). The CDR3 sequence is 13 residues long. The V and J ends lost 6 bases and 3 bases respectively, with 11 bases between them.

V is TRBV5-1 and J is TRBJ2-7; no reliable D call. The CDR3 sequence is 14 residues long. Trimming removed 4 bases at V and 6 bases at J, with 17 bases between. CDR1 and CDR2 (germline): SGHRS, YFSETQ. The CDR3 DNA reads TGCGCCAGCAGCCCGACAAGGACCCCGGGCGAGCAGTACTTC. This encodes CASSPTRTPGEQYF. Full variable domain (outside the CDR3, taken from reference TRBV5-1 and TRBJ2-7): KAGVTQTPRYLIKTRGQQVTLSCSPISGHRSVSWYQQTPGQGLQFLFEYFSETQRNKGNFPGRFSGRQFSNSRSEMNVSTLELGDSALYLCASSPTRTPGEQYFGPGTRLTVT.

This clonotype appeared many times. V usage is TRBV4-1 and J usage is TRBJ2-6, with D unclear. The germline gives CDR1 MGHRA, CDR2 YSYEKL. With 1 base removed from V and 0 bases from J, the gap between germline ends came to 13 bases. This CDR3 is built from 18 residues. The CDR3 reads CASSQGPKGFSGANVLTF. CDR3 nucleotides: TGCGCCAGCAGCCAAGGACCAAAGGGTTTCTCTGGGGCCAACGTCCTGACTTTC.

Ten or more counts support this clonotype. One end of the junction fails to match germline, which may point to a read error. The CDR3 bases are TGTGCCAGCAGCCGCTCGGCGGGACACATTTCCTTT. Translated, it gives CASSRSAGHISF. The chain links TRBV14 to TRBJ1-1, with D perhaps TRBD1 (6 bases). This CDR3 is 12 amino acids long. Germline CDR1 SGHDN, CDR2 FVKESK.

This clonotype was seen many times. The chain carries TRBV7-8 and TRBJ1-5; 9 bases fit TRBD1. Trimming cost V 0 bases and J 7 bases; bases outside gene matches: 4. This CDR3 is 15 amino acids long. CDR1 and CDR2 (germline): SGHVS, FQNEAQ. Here the CDR3 reads CASSLARTGVQPQHF. The CDR3 bases are TGTGCCAGCAGCTTAGCTCGGACAGGGGTGCAGCCCCAGCATTTT.

In its sample, this clonotype was seen many times. The CDR3 carries no conserved terminal phenylalanine or tryptophan, so it likely arises from a read error. V and J are TRBV27 and TRBJ1-6; D may be TRBD1 (5 bases). The germline V gene encodes CDR1 MNHEY and CDR2 SMNVEV (reference sequence). The germline V and J ends were trimmed by 5 bases and 7 bases, with 6 bases remaining between them. This CDR3 spans 12 amino acids. The CDR3 DNA sequence: TGTGCCAGCAGTCCAGGGAATTCACCCCTCCACCTT. Translation: CASSPGNSPLHL.

This clonotype was counted at least ten times. J is TRBJ1-3 and V is TRBV28, with a possible D match to TRBD1 (5 bases). The CDR3 loop spans 15 amino acids. V was shortened by 7 bases and J by 0 bases, with 13 bases between the two germline ends. Germline CDR1 and CDR2: MDHEN and SYDVKM. CDR3: CASTLGPTSGNTIYF. In DNA, the CDR3 is TGTGCCAGCACCTTGGGGCCGACCTCTGGAAACACCATATATTTT.

This clonotype has a count of ten or more. The J gene is TRBJ1-1, the V gene TRBV7-3; the D is unclear. CDR3 length: 16 residues. The V end lost 2 bases, the J end lost 1 base, and 14 bases lay between the germline ends. The germline V gene encodes CDR1 SGHTA and CDR2 FQGTGA. The CDR3 loop reads CASSLFGGGGNTEAFF. In nucleotides, the CDR3 is TGTGCCAGCAGCTTATTCGGAGGAGGAGGGAACACTGAAGCTTTCTTT.

This chain connects TRBV28 to TRBJ2-7; D unclear. The CDR3 contains 14 residues. Trimming pared 6 bases from V and 2 bases from J, leaving 14 bases between. CDR1 MDHEN and CDR2 SYDVKM come from the germline V gene. The CDR3 region has the DNA TGTGCCAGCAGCGAGTCCACCCTAGCCTACGAGCAGTACTTC. It encodes CASSESTLAYEQYF.

This clonotype was recorded many times. The chain has TRBV29-1 and TRBJ2-5; D is tentatively TRBD1 or TRBD2 (5 bases each). This CDR3 is built from 16 residues. The V gene lost 0 bases and the J gene lost 3 bases, with 17 bases spanning the gap. Germline V CDR1 and CDR2: SQVTM, ANQGSEA. The CDR3, as DNA: TGCAGCGTTGAAGATCCCCTCCCGGGACGTAAAGAGACCCAGTACTTC. Translation gives CSVEDPLPGRKETQYF.